Listed here is a single T cell receptor beta chain. This clone was seen at least ten times. Its antigen target is currently unknown. A clone one base away is much larger, so this may be a read error. The same CDR3 can be traced to other DNA sequences in this sample. Receptor libraries were prepared by PCR. Sequencing took place on an Illumina HiSeq 4000. High-throughput sequencing was used to profile the TCR beta-chain CDR3 region of every patient. The study's processing was this. A classifier to discriminate distant-metastatic papillary thyroid cancer patients was built from CDR3 differences across clinicopathological groups. The Shannon index was used to assess repertoire diversity, and the Morisita-Horn index was used to assess tumor-blood repertoire similarity. TCRdb trimmed public reads at Q25 via fastp, called clones via MiXCR and kept in-frame beta chains. The V and J calls here are based on TCRdb, not the publication. The sample table lists about 9,600 clones, more than 25% of them with a count of one. The ten largest account for roughly 4.8% of the sample.

The sample belongs to a study of metastatic and nonmetastatic thyroid tumors (dated by TCRdb to 2018 to 2020). Background for the entire study: Repertoires were compared across peripheral blood and tumor or nodule tissue samples from malignant and benign thyroid patients.

The junction shows trimming of 3 bases on V and 0 bases on J, plus 9 bases between the germline ends. Per the germline V gene, KGHSH is the CDR1 and LQKENI is the CDR2. The cysteine opens and the phenylalanine closes a CDR3 of 15 amino acids. Only the CDR3 region is kept as DNA, spanning 45 bases read in frame from base 1. No treatment had been received by any patient before thyroid surgery. The study retrospectively analysed patient clinical samples collected from about 2012 to 2018 using T-cell receptor beta sequencing. What the research found in general, with its limitations: TCR beta diversity was reported as significantly higher in malignant tumors than in benign nodules, in both blood and tumor samples.

The sequence links TRBV18 to TRBJ1-3; TRBD1 is perhaps the D gene, given 6 matching bases. Sample: tumor tissue. The sequence was collected from a female donor with papillary thyroid cancer or a benign thyroid nodule (not recorded which). Some clones in this sample may be carry-over from other donors' samples. The CDR3 region has the sequence CASSPVDSSGNTIYF. Here is the DNA: TGTGCCAGCTCACCGGTGGACAGCTCTGGAAACACCATATATTTT. Extended through the reference TRBV18 and TRBJ1-3 proteins, this CDR3 yields the full variable domain: NAGVMQNPRHLVRRRGQEARLRCSPMKGHSHVYWYRQLPEEGLKFMVYLQKENIIDESGMPKERFSAEFPKEGPSILRIQQVVRGDSAAYFCASSPVDSSGNTIYFGEGSWLTVV.